One sample yielded the 9 T cell receptor beta chains listed below, sequenced in a study of blood T cells in healthy people across ages. Then a second PCR, running about 6 to 12 cycles, was carried out with a sample-barcoded 5' primer and a J-beta primer mix. MiXCR was run by TCRdb on the 5' RACE reads, yielding one entry per CDR3 protein. The data hold hundreds of thousands of distinct CDR3 sequences, with around 48% observed a single time. The sequenced sample was blood. The receptor source for this set is a woman aged 60-75 years in good health.

This chain uses TRBV7-2 with TRBJ2-2; TRBD2 aligns across 7 bases. CDR3 length: 16 amino acids. The germline gives CDR1 SGHTA, CDR2 FQGNSA. Germline trimming cut 0 bases from V and 8 bases from J; bases unmatched to any gene: 9. CDR3 in amino acids: CASSLALGGFEGELFF. The CDR3 DNA sequence: TGTGCCAGCAGCTTAGCGCTGGGAGGGTTTGAAGGGGAGCTGTTTTTT. Complete variable domain (other parts from reference TRBV7-2 and TRBJ2-2): GAGVSQSPSNKVTEKGKDVELRCDPISGHTALYWYRQSLGQGLEFLIYFQGNSAPDKSGLPSDRFSAERTGGSVSTLTIQRTQQEDSAVYLCASSLALGGFEGELFFGEGSRLTVL.

This chain links TRBV6-2 or TRBV6-3 with TRBJ2-7, with 9 bases fitting TRBD1. Germline-derived CDR1 and CDR2 are MNHEY and SVGEGT. Trimming removed 6 bases from V and 4 bases from J; junction bases left unmatched: 7. The CDR3 is 14 amino acids. The CDR3 nucleotides read TGTGCCAGCAGAGCCGGGACAGGGTATTACGAGCAGTACTTC. Translation gives CASRAGTGYYEQYF.

The rearrangement links TRBV5-5 to TRBJ2-7; D gene unclear. Germline assignment: CDR1 SGHKS and CDR2 YYEKEE (reference sequence). The CDR3 extends over 14 amino acids. Trimming removed 2 bases from V and 2 bases from J, with 11 bases in between. Written as DNA, the CDR3 is TGTGCCAGCAGCTTCTTCCGGAGCACCTACGAGCAGTACTTC. Its translation is CASSFFRSTYEQYF.

This clonotype was recorded a few times. The chain has TRBV29-1 and TRBJ1-5; D is uncertain. The V gene lost 4 bases and the J gene lost 4 bases, with 8 bases spanning the gap. Germline assignment: CDR1 SQVTM and CDR2 ANQGSEA. The CDR3 has 12 amino acids. The CDR3 spells CSVGGSNQPQHF. The CDR3 bases are TGCAGCGTTGGAGGGTCAAATCAGCCCCAGCATTTT.

This clonotype was recorded a few times. The V gene is TRBV12-3 or TRBV12-4, the J gene TRBJ2-5; 7 bases match TRBD2. The V segment lost 3 bases and the J segment 11 bases; nucleotides outside the gene matches: 15. This CDR3 has 15 residues. The CDR3 region has the DNA TGTGCCAGCAGTTTTGTGCTAGCGGCGTACAATGAGCAGTACTTC. Translated: CASSFVLAAYNEQYF.

This clonotype was recorded a few times. The chain has TRBV4-3 and TRBJ2-5, with 7 bases lining up with TRBD2. This CDR3 spans 15 amino acids. With 1 base clipped from V and 4 bases from J, the junction kept 6 bases outside the gene matches. Germline V lookup: CDR1 LGHNA, CDR2 YSLEER. The CDR3 here is CASSQARWGGETQYF. In nucleotides, the CDR3 is TGCGCCAGCAGCCAAGCGAGGTGGGGGGGAGAGACCCAGTACTTC.

The DNA of the CDR3 is TGCAGCGTTGGGGCAGGAACTAATGAAAAACTGTTTTTT. Translating it yields CSVGAGTNEKLFF. V is TRBV29-1 and J is TRBJ1-4; D gene unclear. Trimming removed 4 bases at V and 1 base at J, with 7 bases between. Germline loops: CDR1 SQVTM, CDR2 ANQGSEA. There are 13 residues in the CDR3.

Comment on this clonotype: The junction departs from the called germline gene at one end, perhaps through a read error. The genes are TRBV7-6 and TRBJ2-1; D remains ambiguous. Germline CDR1 reads SGHVS; CDR2 reads FNYEAQ. The CDR3 runs to 14 residues. As DNA, the CDR3 is TGTGCCAGCAGCTCAAGACCCGTTCCCAATGGGCAGTTCTTC. Translation gives CASSSRPVPNGQFF. The whole variable domain, remainder taken from reference TRBV7-6 and TRBJ2-1, is GAGVSQSPRYKVTKRGQDVALRCDPISGHVSLYWYRQALGQGPEFLTYFNYEAQQDKSGLPNDRFSAERPEGSISTLTIQRTEQRDSAMYRCASSSRPVPNGQFFGPGTRLTVL.

The rearrangement joins TRBV3-1 to TRBJ1-2; D unresolved. The V end was cut by 4 bases, the J end by 8 bases, with 17 bases between. The CDR3 contains 14 residues. Germline loops: CDR1 LGHDT, CDR2 YNNKEL (reference sequence). The chain's CDR3 is CASSPGRDSYGYTF. The CDR3 DNA reads as TGTGCCAGCAGCCCCGGACGGGATTCTTACGGCTACACCTTC.